A few counts support the clone carrying this T cell receptor beta chain. Other DNA sequences within the sample encode an identical CDR3. This specimen belongs to a study of Ad26.COV2.S vaccination and SARS-CoV-2 variants. Here immunoSEQ multiplex PCR was the method, and the copy in TCRdb shows in-frame clones only, minus some. The sample lists about 350,000 clones, roughly 81% seen once, with roughly 3.1% in the top ten. Trimming cost V 4 bases and J 5 bases; bases outside gene matches: 2. The CDR3 extends over 13 amino acids. Germline V CDR1 and CDR2: SGHTA, FQGNSA. Treatment noted: over 15 received Ad26.COV2.S at low or high dose, single or two shots; 5 received placebo; per-sample allocation not given. Specimens were obtained on day 63 following the first vaccine or placebo injection.

The V gene is TRBV7-2, the J gene TRBJ1-2; 9 bases align to TRBD1. The clonotype comes from a person aged 18-65 years who received the Ad26.COV2.S COVID-19 vaccine or a placebo. The material was peripheral blood, obtained in a trial of Ad26.COV2.S vaccine versus placebo. The CDR3: CASSSGQGYGYTF. CDR3 sequence (DNA): TGTGCCAGCAGCTCGGGACAGGGATATGGCTACACCTTC. Together with reference TRBV7-2 and TRBJ1-2, the CDR3 gives the full variable domain: GAGVSQSPSNKVTEKGKDVELRCDPISGHTALYWYRQSLGQGLEFLIYFQGNSAPDKSGLPSDRFSAERTGGSVSTLTIQRTQQEDSAVYLCASSSGQGYGYTFGSGTRLTVV.